This T cell receptor beta chain was captured in a study of post-analysis software for immune sequencing data. Background on the study: Recorded subtypes: relapsing-remitting, secondary progressive, progressive-relapsing; some patients unannotated. Study-wide findings and caveats: By F measure, strong co-clustering occurred among samples prepared in the same batch. Among five TRBV segments more frequent in patients than controls were TRBV5-6, TRBV5-1 and TRBV20-1. For normalized Chao1 diversity, multiple sclerosis patients scored significantly lower than controls did.

TCR beta cDNA libraries included unique molecular identifiers. It was from approximately 0.91 to 9.4 million T cells that 500,000 or so cDNA molecules came. TCRdb itself ran the PCR reads through MiXCR, one entry per CDR3 protein. The sample has 750,000 to 950,000 distinct CDR3 sequences, 53% seen once. Notes on this clonotype: The antigen is undetermined.

This CDR3 has 12 residues. Germline V gives CDR1 SGHTA, CDR2 FQGNSA. Trimming removed 8 bases from V and 6 bases from J, with 12 bases in between. The chain joins TRBV7-2 to TRBJ2-3; possibly TRBD1 or TRBD2 for D (5 bases each). The material sequenced was blood. The TCR comes from a girl aged 10 to 17 with multiple sclerosis. The CDR3 nucleotides are TGTGCCAGCTGGGGCGGGTCGGATACGCAGTATTTT. It yields the protein CASWGGSDTQYF.